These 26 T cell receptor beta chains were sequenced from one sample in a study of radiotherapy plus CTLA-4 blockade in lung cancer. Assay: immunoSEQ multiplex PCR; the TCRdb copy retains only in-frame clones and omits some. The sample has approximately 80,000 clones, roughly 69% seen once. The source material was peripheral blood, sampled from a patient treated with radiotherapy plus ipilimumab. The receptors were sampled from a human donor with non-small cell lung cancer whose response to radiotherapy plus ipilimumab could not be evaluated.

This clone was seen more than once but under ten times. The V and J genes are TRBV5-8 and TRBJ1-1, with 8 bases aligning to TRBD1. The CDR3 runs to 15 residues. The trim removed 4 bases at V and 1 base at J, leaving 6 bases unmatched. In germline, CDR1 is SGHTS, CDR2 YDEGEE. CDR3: CASSATGTGNTEAFF. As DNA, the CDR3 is TGTGCCAGCAGCGCCACCGGGACAGGGAACACTGAAGCTTTCTTT.

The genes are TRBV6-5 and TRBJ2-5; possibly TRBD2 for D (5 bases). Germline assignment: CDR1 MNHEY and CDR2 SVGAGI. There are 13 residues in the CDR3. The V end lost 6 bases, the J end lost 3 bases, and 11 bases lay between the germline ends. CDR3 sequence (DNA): TGTGCCAGCAGGGCGCCGGGGAAAGAGACCCAGTACTTC. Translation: CASRAPGKETQYF.

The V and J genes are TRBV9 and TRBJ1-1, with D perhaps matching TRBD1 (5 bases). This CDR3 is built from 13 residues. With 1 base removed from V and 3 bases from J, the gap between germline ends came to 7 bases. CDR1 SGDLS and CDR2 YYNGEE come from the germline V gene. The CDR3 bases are TGTGCCAGCAGCGTACAGGGCTACACTGAAGCTTTCTTT. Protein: CASSVQGYTEAFF.

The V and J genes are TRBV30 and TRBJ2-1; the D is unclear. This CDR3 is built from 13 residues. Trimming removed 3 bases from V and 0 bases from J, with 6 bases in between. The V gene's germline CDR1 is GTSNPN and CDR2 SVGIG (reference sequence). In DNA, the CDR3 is TGTGCCTGGAGCGGTGGCTCCTACAATGAGCAGTTCTTC. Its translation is CAWSGGSYNEQFF.

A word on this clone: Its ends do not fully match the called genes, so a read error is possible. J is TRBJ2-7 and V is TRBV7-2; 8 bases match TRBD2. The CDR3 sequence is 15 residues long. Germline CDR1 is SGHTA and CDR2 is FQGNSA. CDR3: CASSLDGTGGYGQYF. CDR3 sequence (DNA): TGTGCCAGCAGCTTAGACGGGACGGGGGGGTACGGGCAGTACTTC. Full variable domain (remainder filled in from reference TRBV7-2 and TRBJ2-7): GAGVSQSPSNKVTEKGKDVELRCDPISGHTALYWYRQSLGQGLEFLIYFQGNSAPDKSGLPSDRFSAERTGGSVSTLTIQRTQQEDSAVYLCASSLDGTGGYGQYFGPGTRLTVT.

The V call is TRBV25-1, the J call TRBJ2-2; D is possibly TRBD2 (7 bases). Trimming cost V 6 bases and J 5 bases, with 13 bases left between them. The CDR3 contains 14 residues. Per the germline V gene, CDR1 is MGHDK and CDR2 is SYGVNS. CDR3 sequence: CASRRGGGTGELFF. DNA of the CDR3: TGTGCCAGCAGGAGGGGGGGCGGGACCGGGGAGCTGTTTTTT.

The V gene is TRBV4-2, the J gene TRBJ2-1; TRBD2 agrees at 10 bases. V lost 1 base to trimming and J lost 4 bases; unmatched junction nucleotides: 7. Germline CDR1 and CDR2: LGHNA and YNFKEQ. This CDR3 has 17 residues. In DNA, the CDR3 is TGTGCCAGCAGCCAAGGCCAGAGCGGGAGGGAATACAATGAGCAGTTCTTC. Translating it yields CASSQGQSGREYNEQFF.

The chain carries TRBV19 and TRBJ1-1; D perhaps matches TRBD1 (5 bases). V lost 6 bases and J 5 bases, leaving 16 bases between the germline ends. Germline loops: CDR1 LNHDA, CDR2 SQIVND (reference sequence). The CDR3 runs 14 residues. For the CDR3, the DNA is TGTGCCAGTAGCTGGGGGGGGTTAGGGACTGAAGCTTTCTTT. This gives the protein CASSWGGLGTEAFF.

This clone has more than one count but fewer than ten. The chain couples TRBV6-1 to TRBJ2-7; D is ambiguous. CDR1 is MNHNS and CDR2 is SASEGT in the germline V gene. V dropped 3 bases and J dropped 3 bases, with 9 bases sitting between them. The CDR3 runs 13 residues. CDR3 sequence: CASSEAKNYEQYF. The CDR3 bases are TGTGCCAGCAGTGAGGCCAAGAACTACGAGCAGTACTTC.

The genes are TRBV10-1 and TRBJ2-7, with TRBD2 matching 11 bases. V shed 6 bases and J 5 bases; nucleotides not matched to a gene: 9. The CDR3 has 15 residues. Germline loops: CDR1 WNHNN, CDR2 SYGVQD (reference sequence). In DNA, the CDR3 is TGCGCCAGCAGACCCGGGACTAGCGGAATCGACGAGCAGTACTTC. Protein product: CASRPGTSGIDEQYF.

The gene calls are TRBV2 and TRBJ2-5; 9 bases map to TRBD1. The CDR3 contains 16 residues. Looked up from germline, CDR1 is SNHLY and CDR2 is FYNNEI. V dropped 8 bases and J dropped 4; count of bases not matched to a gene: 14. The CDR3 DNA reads TGTGCCAGCCAATCCGGGCACAGGGGGCGGGTAGAGACCCAGTACTTC. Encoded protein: CASQSGHRGRVETQYF.

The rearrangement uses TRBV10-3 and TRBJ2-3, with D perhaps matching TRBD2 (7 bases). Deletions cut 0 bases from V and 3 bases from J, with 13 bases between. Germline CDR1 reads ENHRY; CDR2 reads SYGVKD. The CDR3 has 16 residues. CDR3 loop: CAISESGGASTDTQYF. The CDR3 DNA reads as TGTGCCATCAGTGAGTCTGGGGGGGCTTCGACAGATACGCAGTATTTT.

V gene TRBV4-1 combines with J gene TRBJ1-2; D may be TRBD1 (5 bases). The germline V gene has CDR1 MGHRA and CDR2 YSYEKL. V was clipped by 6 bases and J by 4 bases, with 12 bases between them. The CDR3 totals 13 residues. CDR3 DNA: TGCGCCAGCAGGCAAAGGGGCGGCTATGGCTACACCTTC. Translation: CASRQRGGYGYTF.

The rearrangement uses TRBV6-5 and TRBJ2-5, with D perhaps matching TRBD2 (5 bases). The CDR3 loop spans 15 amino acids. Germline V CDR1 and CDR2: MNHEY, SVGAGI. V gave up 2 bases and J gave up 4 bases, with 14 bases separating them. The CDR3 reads CASSYRPGITETQYF. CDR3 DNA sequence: TGTGCCAGCAGTTACCGGCCGGGAATTACAGAGACCCAGTACTTC.

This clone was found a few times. The CDR3 nucleotides are TGCGCCAGCAGCCAATTTTCGGGGGGGCCGGGGAGTGAGCAGTTCTTC. It encodes CASSQFSGGPGSEQFF. The J gene is TRBJ2-1, the V gene TRBV4-3; 8 nucleotides match TRBD2. V shed 2 bases and J 9 bases; nucleotides not matched to a gene: 12. CDR1 and CDR2 (germline): LGHNA, YSLEER. The CDR3 has 16 residues.

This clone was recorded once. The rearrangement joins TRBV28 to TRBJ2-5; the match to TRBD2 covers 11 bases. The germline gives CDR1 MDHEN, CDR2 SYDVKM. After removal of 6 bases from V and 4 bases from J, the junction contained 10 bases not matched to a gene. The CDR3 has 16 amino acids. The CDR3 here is CASSDGLAGFIETQYF. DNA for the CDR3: TGTGCCAGCAGCGACGGACTAGCGGGTTTTATAGAGACCCAGTACTTC.

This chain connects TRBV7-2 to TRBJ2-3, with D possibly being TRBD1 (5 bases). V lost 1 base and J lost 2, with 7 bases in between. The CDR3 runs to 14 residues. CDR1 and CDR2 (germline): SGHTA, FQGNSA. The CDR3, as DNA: TGTGCCAGCAGCTTAGGGGGCTACACAGATACGCAGTATTTT. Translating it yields CASSLGGYTDTQYF.

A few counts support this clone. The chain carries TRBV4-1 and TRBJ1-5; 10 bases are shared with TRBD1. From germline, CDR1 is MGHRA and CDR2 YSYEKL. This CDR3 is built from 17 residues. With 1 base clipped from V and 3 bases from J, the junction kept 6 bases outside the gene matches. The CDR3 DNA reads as TGCGCCAGCAGCCAAGTTGGGGACAGGGGCGTCAATCAGCCCCAGCATTTT. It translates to CASSQVGDRGVNQPQHF.

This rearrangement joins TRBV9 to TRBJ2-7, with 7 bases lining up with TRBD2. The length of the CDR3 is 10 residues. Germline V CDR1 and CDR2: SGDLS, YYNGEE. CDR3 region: CSLAIDEQYF. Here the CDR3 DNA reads TGTTCACTAGCGATCGACGAGCAGTACTTC.

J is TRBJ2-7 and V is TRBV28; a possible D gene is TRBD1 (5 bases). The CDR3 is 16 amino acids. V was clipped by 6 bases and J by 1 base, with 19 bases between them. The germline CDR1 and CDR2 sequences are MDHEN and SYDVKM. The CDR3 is CASRNHQGIPSYEQYF. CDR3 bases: TGTGCCAGCAGGAACCACCAGGGTATACCGTCCTACGAGCAGTACTTC.

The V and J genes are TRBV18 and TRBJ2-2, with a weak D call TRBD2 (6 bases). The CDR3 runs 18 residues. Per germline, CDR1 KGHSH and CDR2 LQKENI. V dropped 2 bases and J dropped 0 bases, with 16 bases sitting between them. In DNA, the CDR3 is TGTGCCAGCTCACCAAGTCTCCCGGGAGCCGCGAACACCGGGGAGCTGTTTTTT. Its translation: CASSPSLPGAANTGELFF.

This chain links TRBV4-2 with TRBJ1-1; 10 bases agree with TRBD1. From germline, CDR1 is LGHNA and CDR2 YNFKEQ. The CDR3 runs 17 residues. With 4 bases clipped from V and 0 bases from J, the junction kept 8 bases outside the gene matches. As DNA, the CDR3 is TGTGCCAGCAGCCCAGGCACAGGACAGGGGGTGAACACTGAAGCTTTCTTT. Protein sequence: CASSPGTGQGVNTEAFF.

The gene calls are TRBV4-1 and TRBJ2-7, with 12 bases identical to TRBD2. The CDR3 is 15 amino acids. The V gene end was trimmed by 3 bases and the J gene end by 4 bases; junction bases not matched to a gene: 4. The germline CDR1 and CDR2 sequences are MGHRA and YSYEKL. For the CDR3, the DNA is TGCGCCAGCAGCCATACTAGCGGGGGGCGGTACGAGCAGTACTTC. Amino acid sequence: CASSHTSGGRYEQYF.

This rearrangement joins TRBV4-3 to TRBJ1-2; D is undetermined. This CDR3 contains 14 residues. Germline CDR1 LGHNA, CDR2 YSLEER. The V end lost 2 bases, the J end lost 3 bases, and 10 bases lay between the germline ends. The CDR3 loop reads CASSQNIGDYGYTF. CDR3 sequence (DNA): TGCGCCAGCAGCCAAAACATAGGAGACTATGGCTACACCTTC.

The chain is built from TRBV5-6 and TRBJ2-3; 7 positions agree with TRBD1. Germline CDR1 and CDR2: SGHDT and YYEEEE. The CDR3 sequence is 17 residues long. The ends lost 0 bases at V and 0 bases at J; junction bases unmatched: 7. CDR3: CASSLVSGTASTDTQYF. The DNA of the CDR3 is TGTGCCAGCAGCTTGGTTTCTGGGACAGCTAGCACAGATACGCAGTATTTT.

This CDR3 reads CASSPRDSTNYGYTF. For the CDR3, the DNA is TGTGCCAGCAGTCCTCGGGACAGCACTAACTATGGCTACACCTTC. The J gene is TRBJ1-2, the V gene TRBV6-1, with 7 bases matching TRBD1. CDR1 MNHNS and CDR2 SASEGT come from the germline V gene. Trimming took 5 bases from V and 0 from J; bases not matched to a gene: 6. CDR3 size: 15 residues.